A selection of T cell receptor beta chains follows, all from one sample in a study of technical replicates of blood from a few donors. The protocol was immunoSEQ multiplex PCR, while the TCRdb copy is restricted to in-frame clones and leaves out a portion. The sample has more than 90,000 clones; almost 97% are singletons. The specimen sequenced was T cells isolated from PBMCs. These TCRs come from a human donor in good health. The conserved cysteine and the conserved F or W are not part of the CDR3 here.

v_call,j_call,cdr3_aa
TRBV7-6,TRBJ2-7,ASSPTSGSPYEQY
TRBV30,TRBJ2-4,AWSVTLAKNIQY
TRBV7-3,TRBJ2-3,ASSSGLAGVLTDTQY
TRBV18,TRBJ2-2,ASSKTGSNTGELF
TRBV9,TRBJ1-2,ASSPRAGGLMEYGYT
TRBV5-1,TRBJ2-7,ASSLVLAGGPSEQY
TRBV7-7,TRBJ2-2,ASSLYLGTANTGELF
TRBV15,TRBJ2-7,ATSRPPGQGAYEQY
TRBV30,TRBJ2-1,AWRLGLAGEDEQF
TRBV30,TRBJ2-1,AWSSLWGLAGGTNEQF
TRBV7-9,TRBJ1-5,ASSFQNQPQH
TRBV19,TRBJ2-1,ASSPEAGGYNEQF
TRBV25-1,TRBJ1-1,ASSALEAF
TRBV27,TRBJ1-6,ASSLWGGNSPLH
TRBV11-1,TRBJ2-5,ASSLKYLGEETQY
TRBV7-9,TRBJ1-2,ASSLFATGSQGYT
TRBV27,TRBJ2-7,ASIALAGSSYEQY
TRBV6-1,TRBJ1-1,ASSESWGGTEAF
TRBV19,TRBJ2-1,ASSMIAGGYNEQF
TRBV27,TRBJ1-1,ASAPGGHTEAF
TRBV7-9,TRBJ2-7,ASNSPSGNSYEQY
TRBV28,TRBJ2-1,ASSPPEREQYNEQF
TRBV7-8,TRBJ2-3,ASSLAGRGVDTQY
TRBV5-6,TRBJ2-3,ASSLDRGRFTDTQY
TRBV5-1,TRBJ2-7,ASRLTSGYEQY
TRBV2,TRBJ1-5,ASSEEAGVQPQH
TRBV2,TRBJ2-3,ASTGLAGSTDTQY
TRBV18,TRBJ1-4,ASSPPGATNEKLF
TRBV5-1,TRBJ2-1,ASSLGSGYNEQF